The rows below give T cell receptor beta chains drawn from one sample of a study of blood T cell repertoires in COVID-19. Libraries were prepared by immunoSEQ multiplex PCR; TCRdb keeps only in-frame clonotypes and omits some of them. The top ten hold under 4.5% of the sample, which has 85,000 to 100,000 clones, less than 90% seen once. Sequenced material: peripheral blood. All receptors come from a man in his fifties or sixties with acute or convalescent COVID-19. The CDR3 runs from the conserved cysteine through the conserved F or W. The order of the fields is J gene, D gene, CDR3 length, clone size, V gene, CDR3 protein, CDR3 DNA. D genes are given only for firm matches. A clone size is listed for some rows: how often the clone was seen (once, few, many), or a class if it is expanded.

TRBJ2-5 TRBD1 16 - TRBV27 CASSTPGQGAGETQYF TGTGCCAGCAGTACACCGGGACAGGGGGCTGGAGAGACCCAGTACTTC
TRBJ2-7 - 14 - TRBV7-2 CASSLARASYEQYF TGTGCCAGCAGCTTAGCCCGAGCGTCCTACGAGCAGTACTTC
TRBJ2-4 - 13 - TRBV3-1/TRBV3-2 CASSQEPLGVQYF TGTGCCAGCAGCCAAGAGCCTCTCGGGGTTCAGTACTTC
TRBJ1-6 TRBD1 16 - TRBV5-4 CASSLAGTGINSPLHF TGTGCCAGCAGCTTGGCCGGGACAGGGATTAATTCACCCCTCCACTTT
TRBJ2-3 TRBD2 14 - TRBV2 CASKVERDTDTQYF TGTGCCTCAAAGGTGGAGCGGGACACAGATACGCAGTATTTT
TRBJ1-3 TRBD1 18 - TRBV23-1 CASSEDRGREGDGNTIYF TGCGCCAGCAGTGAGGACAGGGGGCGCGAGGGCGATGGAAACACCATATATTTT
TRBJ1-1 - 12 - TRBV6-5 CASRRESSEAFF TGTGCCAGCAGAAGGGAGAGTAGTGAAGCTTTCTTT
TRBJ2-2 - 13 - TRBV9 CASSEPGAGELFF TGTGCCAGCAGCGAGCCAGGCGCCGGGGAGCTGTTTTTT
TRBJ1-2 TRBD1 19 - TRBV9 CASSEPRLTPGQVNYGYTF TGTGCCAGCAGCGAACCCCGACTCACCCCGGGACAGGTCAACTATGGCTACACCTTC
TRBJ1-5 - 16 - TRBV18 CASSPSGLRRGQPQHF TGTGCCAGCTCACCTTCTGGACTCCGGCGGGGTCAGCCCCAGCATTTT
TRBJ1-6 - 15 few TRBV7-8 CASSLALEANSPLHF TGTGCCAGCAGCTTAGCGCTCGAGGCTAATTCACCCCTCCACTTT
TRBJ1-1 - 11 - TRBV5-5 CASSLNLEAFF TGTGCCAGCAGCTTAAATCTAGAAGCTTTCTTT
TRBJ2-6 - 16 few TRBV2 CASSATRPTGANVLTF TGTGCCAGCAGCGCGACACGGCCCACTGGGGCCAACGTCCTGACTTTC
TRBJ2-1 TRBD2 14 - TRBV3-1/TRBV3-2 CASSQGTSGGEQFF TGTGCCAGCAGCCAGGGGACTAGCGGGGGGGAGCAGTTCTTC
TRBJ2-7 TRBD1 14 few TRBV2 CASSLYRDSYEQYF TGTGCCAGCAGTTTATACCGGGACAGCTACGAGCAGTACTTC
TRBJ2-7 TRBD2 21 - TRBV14 CASSHSTRGLAGGRNYYEQYF TGTGCCAGCAGCCATTCGACTAGAGGGCTAGCGGGAGGGAGGAACTACTACGAGCAGTACTTC
TRBJ1-2 - 14 - TRBV10-3 CAISDPDGIGRYTF TGTGCCATCAGTGACCCGGACGGGATAGGGCGCTACACCTTC
TRBJ2-7 TRBD1 14 - TRBV6-5 CASSHGGTGFEQYF TGTGCCAGCAGTCACGGAGGGACAGGGTTCGAGCAGTACTTC